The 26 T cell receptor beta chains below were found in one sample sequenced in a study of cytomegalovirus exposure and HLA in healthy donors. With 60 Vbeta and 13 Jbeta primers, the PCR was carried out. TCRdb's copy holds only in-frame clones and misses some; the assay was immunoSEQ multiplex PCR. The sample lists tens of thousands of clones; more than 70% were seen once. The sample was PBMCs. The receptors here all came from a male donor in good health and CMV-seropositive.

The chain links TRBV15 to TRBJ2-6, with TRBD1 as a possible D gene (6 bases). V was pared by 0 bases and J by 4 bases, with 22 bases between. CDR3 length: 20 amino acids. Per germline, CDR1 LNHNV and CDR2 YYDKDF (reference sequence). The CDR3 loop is CATSRDSFRTVAQGANVLTF. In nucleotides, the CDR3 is TGTGCCACCAGCAGAGATAGCTTCCGGACAGTGGCACAAGGGGCCAACGTCCTGACTTTC.

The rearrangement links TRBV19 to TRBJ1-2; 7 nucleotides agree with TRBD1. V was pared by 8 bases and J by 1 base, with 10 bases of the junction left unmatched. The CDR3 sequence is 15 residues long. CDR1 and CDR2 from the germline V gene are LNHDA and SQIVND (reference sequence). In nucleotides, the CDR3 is TGTGCCAGTCGGACAGGTCCGGGGGATAACTATGGCTACACCTTC. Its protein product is CASRTGPGDNYGYTF.

The CDR3: CAWSGGTAYEQYF. In DNA, the CDR3 is TGTGCCTGGAGTGGGGGGACAGCCTACGAGCAGTACTTC. The V gene is TRBV30, the J gene TRBJ2-7, with 7 bases identical to TRBD1. The CDR3 is 13 amino acids. Per the germline V gene, CDR1 is GTSNPN and CDR2 is SVGIG (reference sequence). With V trimmed by 1 base and J by 2 bases, 2 bases remained unmatched.

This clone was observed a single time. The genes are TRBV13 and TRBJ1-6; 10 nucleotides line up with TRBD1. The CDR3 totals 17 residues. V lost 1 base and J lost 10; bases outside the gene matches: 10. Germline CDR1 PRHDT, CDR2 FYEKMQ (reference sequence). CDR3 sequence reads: CASSLAFGDRGRSPLHF. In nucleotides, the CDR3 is TGTGCCAGCAGCTTAGCTTTTGGGGACAGGGGACGATCACCCCTCCACTTT.

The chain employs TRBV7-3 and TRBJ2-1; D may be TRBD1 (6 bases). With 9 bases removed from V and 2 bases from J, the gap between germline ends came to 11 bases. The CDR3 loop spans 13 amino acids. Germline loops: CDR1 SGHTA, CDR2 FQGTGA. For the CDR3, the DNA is TGTGCCAGTTCTGAGGGGGCCTACAATGAGCAGTTCTTC. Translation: CASSEGAYNEQFF.

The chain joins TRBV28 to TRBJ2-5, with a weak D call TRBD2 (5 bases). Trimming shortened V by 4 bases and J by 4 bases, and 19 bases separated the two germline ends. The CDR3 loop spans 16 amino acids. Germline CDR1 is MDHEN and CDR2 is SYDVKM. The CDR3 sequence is CASSSTSLGEGETQYF. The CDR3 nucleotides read TGTGCCAGCAGTTCGACCTCACTCGGGGAAGGAGAGACCCAGTACTTC.

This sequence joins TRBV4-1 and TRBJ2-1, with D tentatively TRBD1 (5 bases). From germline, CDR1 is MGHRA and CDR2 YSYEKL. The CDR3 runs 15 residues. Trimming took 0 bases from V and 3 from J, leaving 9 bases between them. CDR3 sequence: CASSQEGPIYNEQFF. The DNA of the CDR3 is TGCGCCAGCAGCCAAGAGGGGCCGATCTACAATGAGCAGTTCTTC.

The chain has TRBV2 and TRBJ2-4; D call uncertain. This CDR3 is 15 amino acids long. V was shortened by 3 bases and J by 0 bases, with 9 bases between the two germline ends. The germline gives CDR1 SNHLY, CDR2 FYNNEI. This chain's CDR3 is CASSEGGLAKNIQYF. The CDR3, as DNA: TGTGCCAGCAGTGAGGGTGGGCTAGCCAAAAACATTCAGTACTTC.

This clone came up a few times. The CDR3 here is CASSNSVGNTIYF. Written as DNA, the CDR3 is TGTGCCAGTAGTAATTCCGTCGGAAACACCATATATTTT. This sequence joins TRBV19 and TRBJ1-3; the D is unclear. Germline V gene sequence: CDR1 LNHDA, CDR2 SQIVND (reference sequence). V was pared by 4 bases and J by 4 bases, with 8 bases between. This CDR3 is built from 13 residues. The full variable domain, its missing parts supplied by reference TRBV19 and TRBJ1-3, is DGGITQSPKYLFRKEGQNVTLSCEQNLNHDAMYWYRQDPGQGLRLIYYSQIVNDFQKGDIAEGYSVSREKKESFPLTVTSAQKNPTAFYLCASSNSVGNTIYFGEGSWLTVV.

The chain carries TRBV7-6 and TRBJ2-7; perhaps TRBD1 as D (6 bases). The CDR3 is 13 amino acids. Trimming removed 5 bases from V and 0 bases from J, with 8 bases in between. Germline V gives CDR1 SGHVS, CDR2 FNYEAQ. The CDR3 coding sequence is TGTGCCAGCAGCCGGGACACCTCCTACGAGCAGTACTTC. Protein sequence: CASSRDTSYEQYF.

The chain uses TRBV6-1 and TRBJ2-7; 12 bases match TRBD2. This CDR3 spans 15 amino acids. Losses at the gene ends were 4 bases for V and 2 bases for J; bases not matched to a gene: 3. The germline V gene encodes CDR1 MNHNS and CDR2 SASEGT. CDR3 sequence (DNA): TGTGCCAGCAGTGGATCTAGCGGGGGGGCCTACGAGCAGTACTTC. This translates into CASSGSSGGAYEQYF.

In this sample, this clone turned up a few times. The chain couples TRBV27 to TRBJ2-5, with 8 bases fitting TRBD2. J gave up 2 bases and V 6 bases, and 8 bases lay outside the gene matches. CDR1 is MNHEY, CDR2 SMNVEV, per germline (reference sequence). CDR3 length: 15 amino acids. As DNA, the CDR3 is TGTGCCAGCAGACACAGCGGGAGTGGGCAAGAGACCCAGTACTTC. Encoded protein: CASRHSGSGQETQYF.

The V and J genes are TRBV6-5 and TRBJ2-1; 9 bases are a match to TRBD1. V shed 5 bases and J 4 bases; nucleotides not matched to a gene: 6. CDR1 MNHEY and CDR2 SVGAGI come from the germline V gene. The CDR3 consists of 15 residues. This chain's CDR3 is CASSPTGGPYNEQFF. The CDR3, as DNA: TGTGCCAGCAGTCCGACAGGGGGACCTTACAATGAGCAGTTCTTC.

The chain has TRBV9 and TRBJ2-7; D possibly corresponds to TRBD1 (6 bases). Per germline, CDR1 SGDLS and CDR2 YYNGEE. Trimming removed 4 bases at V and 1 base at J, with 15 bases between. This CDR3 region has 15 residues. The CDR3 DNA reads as TGTGCCAGCAGCCCCCGGGACACCCTATCCTACGAGCAGTACTTC. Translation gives CASSPRDTLSYEQYF.

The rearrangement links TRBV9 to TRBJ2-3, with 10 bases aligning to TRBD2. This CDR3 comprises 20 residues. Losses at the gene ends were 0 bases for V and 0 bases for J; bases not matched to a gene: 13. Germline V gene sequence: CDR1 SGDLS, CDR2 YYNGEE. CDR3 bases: TGTGCCAGCAGCGTAGCAGCTAGCGGGGGCTTCTTACCTAGCACAGATACGCAGTATTTT. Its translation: CASSVAASGGFLPSTDTQYF.

The CDR3 DNA sequence: TGTGCCAGCAGACCGACTCAGGACAGGGTGGGGGAAGAGACCCAGTACTTC. Its protein is CASRPTQDRVGEETQYF. J is TRBJ2-5 and V is TRBV7-9, with TRBD1 matching 8 bases. CDR1 is SEHNR, CDR2 FQNEAQ, per germline (reference sequence). Trimming removed 6 bases from V and 3 bases from J; junction bases left unmatched: 15. The CDR3 is made up of 17 amino acids. The entire variable domain, with the rest obtained from reference TRBV7-9 and TRBJ2-5, is as follows: DTGVSQNPRHKITKRGQNVTFRCDPISEHNRLYWYRQTLGQGPEFLTYFQNEAQLEKSRLLSDRFSAERPKGSFSTLEIQRTEQGDSAMYLCASRPTQDRVGEETQYFGPGTRLLVL.

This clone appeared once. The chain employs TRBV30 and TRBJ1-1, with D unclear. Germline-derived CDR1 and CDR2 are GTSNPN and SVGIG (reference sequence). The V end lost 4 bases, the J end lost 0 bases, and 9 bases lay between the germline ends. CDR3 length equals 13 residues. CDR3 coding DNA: TGTGCCTGGACACGTGGAGTGAACACTGAAGCTTTCTTT. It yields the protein CAWTRGVNTEAFF. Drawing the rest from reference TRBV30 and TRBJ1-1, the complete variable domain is SQTIHQWPATLVQPVGSPLSLECTVEGTSNPNLYWYRQAAGRGLQLLFYSVGIGQISSEVPQNLSASRPQDRQFILSSKKLLLSDSGFYLCAWTRGVNTEAFFGQGTRLTVV.

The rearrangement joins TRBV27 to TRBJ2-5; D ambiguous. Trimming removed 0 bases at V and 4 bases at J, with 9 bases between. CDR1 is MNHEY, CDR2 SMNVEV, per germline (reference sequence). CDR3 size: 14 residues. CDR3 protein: CASSLSRLRETQYF. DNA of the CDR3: TGTGCCAGCAGTTTATCTCGACTCCGAGAGACCCAGTACTTC.

The CDR3 DNA reads as TGTGCCAGCGGCCGAGGGGGTTGGGACTATGGCTACACCTTC. It codes for CASGRGGWDYGYTF. This sequence joins TRBV5-4 and TRBJ1-2; perhaps TRBD1 as D (6 bases). Germline V gives CDR1 SGHNT, CDR2 YYREEE (reference sequence). The CDR3 totals 14 residues. Trimming stripped 7 bases from V and 3 bases from J, with 16 bases between.

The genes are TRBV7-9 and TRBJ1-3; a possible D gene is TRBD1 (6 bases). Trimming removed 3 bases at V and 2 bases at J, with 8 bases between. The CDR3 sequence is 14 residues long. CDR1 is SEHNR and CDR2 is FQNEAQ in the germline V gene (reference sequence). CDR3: CASSLQGTGNTIYF. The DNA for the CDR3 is TGTGCCAGCAGCTTGCAGGGGACTGGAAACACCATATATTTT.

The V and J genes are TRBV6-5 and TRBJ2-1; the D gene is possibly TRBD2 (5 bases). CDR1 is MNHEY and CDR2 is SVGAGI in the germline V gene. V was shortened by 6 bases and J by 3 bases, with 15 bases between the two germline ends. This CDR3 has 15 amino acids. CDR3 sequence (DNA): TGTGCCAGCAGGCCGCCGGGAACCCACTACAATGAGCAGTTCTTC. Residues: CASRPPGTHYNEQFF.

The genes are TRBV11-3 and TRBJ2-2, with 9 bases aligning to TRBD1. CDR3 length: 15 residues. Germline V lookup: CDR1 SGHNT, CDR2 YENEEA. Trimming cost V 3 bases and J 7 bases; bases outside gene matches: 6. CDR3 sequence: CASSLAQGAIGELFF. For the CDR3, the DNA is TGTGCCAGCAGCTTGGCACAGGGGGCTATCGGGGAGCTGTTTTTT.

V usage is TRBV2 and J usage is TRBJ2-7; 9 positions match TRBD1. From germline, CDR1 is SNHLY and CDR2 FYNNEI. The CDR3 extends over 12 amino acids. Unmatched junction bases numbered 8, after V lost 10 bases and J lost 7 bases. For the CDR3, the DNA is TGTGCCACACAGGGGGCTTTGGGGGAGCAGTACTTC. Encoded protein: CATQGALGEQYF.

CDR3 amino acids: CASSQARYNEQFF. CDR3 bases: TGTGCCAGCAGCCAAGCTAGGTACAATGAGCAGTTCTTC. This sequence joins TRBV4-2 and TRBJ2-1, with unresolved D. In germline, CDR1 is LGHNA, CDR2 YNFKEQ. The CDR3 has 13 amino acids. The V end was cut by 1 base, the J end by 4 bases, with 5 bases between.

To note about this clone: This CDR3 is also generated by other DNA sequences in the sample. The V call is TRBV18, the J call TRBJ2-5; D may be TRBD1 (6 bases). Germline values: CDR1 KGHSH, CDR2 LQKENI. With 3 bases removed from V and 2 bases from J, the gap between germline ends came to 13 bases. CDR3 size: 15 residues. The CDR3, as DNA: TGTGCCAGCTCACCCTTGGGGGCCACGCAAGAGACCCAGTACTTC. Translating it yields CASSPLGATQETQYF.

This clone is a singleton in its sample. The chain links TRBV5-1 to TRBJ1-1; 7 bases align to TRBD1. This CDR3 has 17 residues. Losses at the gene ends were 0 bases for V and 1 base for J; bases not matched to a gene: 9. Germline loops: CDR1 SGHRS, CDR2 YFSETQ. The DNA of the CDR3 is TGCGCCAGCAGCTTGGTAGGGGGCGCGGTAAGGAACACTGAAGCTTTCTTT. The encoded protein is CASSLVGGAVRNTEAFF.